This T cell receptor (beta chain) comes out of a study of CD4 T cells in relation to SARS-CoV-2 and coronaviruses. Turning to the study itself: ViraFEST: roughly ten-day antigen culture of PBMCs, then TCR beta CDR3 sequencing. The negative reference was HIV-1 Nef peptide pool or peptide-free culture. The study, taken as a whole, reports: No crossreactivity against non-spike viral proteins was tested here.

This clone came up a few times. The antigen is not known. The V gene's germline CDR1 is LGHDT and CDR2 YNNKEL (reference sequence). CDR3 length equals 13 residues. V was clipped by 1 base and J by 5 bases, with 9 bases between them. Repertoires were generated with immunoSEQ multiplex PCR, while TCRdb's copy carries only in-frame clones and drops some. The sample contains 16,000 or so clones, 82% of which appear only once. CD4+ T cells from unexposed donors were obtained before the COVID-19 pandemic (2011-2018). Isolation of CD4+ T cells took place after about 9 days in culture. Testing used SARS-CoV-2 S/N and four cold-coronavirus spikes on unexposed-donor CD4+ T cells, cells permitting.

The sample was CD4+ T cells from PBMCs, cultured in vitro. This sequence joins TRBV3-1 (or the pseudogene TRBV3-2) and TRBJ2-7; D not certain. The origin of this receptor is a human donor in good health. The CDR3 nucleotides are TGTGCCAGCAGCCAAGCCTCCGCCCACGAGCAGTACTTC. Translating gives CASSQASAHEQYF.